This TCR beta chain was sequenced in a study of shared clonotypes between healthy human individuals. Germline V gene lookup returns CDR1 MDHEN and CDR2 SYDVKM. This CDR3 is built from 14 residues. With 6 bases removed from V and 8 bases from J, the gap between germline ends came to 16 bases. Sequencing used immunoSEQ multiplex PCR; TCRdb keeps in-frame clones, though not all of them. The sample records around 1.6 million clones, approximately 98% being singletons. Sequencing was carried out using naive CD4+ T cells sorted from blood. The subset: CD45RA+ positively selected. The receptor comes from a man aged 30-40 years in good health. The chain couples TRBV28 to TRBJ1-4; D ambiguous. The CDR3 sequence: CASSRRPGVEKLFF. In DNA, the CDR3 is TGTGCCAGCAGCCGCCGCCCGGGCGTCGAAAAACTGTTTTTT.